This TCR beta chain is from a study of blood T cell repertoires in COVID-19. Overall study context: Researchers got acute and convalescent COVID-19 samples from the United States, Italy and Spain. T cells, B-cell-depleted T cells, or PBMCs provided the cDNA or gDNA that served as material.

Using immunoSEQ multiplex PCR, the repertoire was profiled, and TCRdb retains in-frame clones only, with some absent. Found here are about 350,000 clones, about nine tenths of them singletons; the top ten hold over 0.9%. The trim removed 3 bases at V and 3 bases at J, leaving 7 bases unmatched. The CDR3 consists of 16 residues. Germline lookup yields CDR1 WNHNN and CDR2 SYGVQD (reference sequence). The sequenced material came from PBMCs or T cells enriched from blood (not recorded which). The chain uses TRBV10-1 and TRBJ2-1, with 8 bases that match TRBD1. The source is a woman aged 25 to 39 who had been exposed to COVID-19. CDR3 sequence: CASSDQPGQDYNEQFF. CDR3 bases: TGCGCCAGCAGTGACCAGCCGGGACAGGACTACAATGAGCAGTTCTTC.